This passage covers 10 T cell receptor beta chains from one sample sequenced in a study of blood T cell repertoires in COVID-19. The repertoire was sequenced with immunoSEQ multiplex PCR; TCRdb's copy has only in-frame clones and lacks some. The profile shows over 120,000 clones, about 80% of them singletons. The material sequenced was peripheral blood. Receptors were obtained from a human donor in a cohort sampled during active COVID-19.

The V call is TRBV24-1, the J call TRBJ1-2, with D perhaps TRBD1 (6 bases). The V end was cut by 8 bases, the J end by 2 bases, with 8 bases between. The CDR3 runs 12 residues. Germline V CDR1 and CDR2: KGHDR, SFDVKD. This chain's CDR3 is CATKGQNYGYTF. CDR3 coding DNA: TGTGCCACCAAAGGACAGAACTATGGCTACACCTTC.

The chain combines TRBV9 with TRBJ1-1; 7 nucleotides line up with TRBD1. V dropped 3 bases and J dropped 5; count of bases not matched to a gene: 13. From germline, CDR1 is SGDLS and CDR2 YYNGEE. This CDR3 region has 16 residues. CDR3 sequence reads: CASSASTGRRPTEAFF. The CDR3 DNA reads TGTGCCAGCAGCGCGTCGACAGGGCGTCGGCCAACTGAAGCTTTCTTT.

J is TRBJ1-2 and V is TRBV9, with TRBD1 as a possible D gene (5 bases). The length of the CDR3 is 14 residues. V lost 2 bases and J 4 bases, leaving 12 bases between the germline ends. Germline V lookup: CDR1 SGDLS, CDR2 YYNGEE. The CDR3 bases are TGTGCCAGCAGCGTCACAGGAGACCTCTATGGCTACACCTTC. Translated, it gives CASSVTGDLYGYTF. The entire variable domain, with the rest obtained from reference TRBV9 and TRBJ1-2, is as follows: DSGVTQTPKHLITATGQRVTLRCSPRSGDLSVYWYQQSLDQGLQFLIQYYNGEERAKGNILERFSAQQFPDLHSELNLSSLELGDSALYFCASSVTGDLYGYTFGSGTRLTVV.

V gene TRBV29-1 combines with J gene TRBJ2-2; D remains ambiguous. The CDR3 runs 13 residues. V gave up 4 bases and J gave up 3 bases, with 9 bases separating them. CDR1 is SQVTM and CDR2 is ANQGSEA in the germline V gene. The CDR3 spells CSVVLPDTGELFF. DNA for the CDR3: TGCAGCGTTGTGTTACCGGACACCGGGGAGCTGTTTTTT.

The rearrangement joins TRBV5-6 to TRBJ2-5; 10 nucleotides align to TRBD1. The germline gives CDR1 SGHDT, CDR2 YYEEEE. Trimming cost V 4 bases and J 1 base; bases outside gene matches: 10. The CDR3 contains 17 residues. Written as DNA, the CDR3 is TGTGCCAGCAGCGGATTAGGACAGGGGGATCGCCAAGAGACCCAGTACTTC. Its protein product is CASSGLGQGDRQETQYF.

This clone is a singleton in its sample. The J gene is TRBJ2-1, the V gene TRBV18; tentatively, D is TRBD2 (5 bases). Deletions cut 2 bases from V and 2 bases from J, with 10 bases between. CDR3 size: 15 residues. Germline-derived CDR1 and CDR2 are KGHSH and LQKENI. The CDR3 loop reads CASSPMAGTYNEQFF. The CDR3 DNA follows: TGTGCCAGCTCACCAATGGCGGGTACCTACAATGAGCAGTTCTTC.

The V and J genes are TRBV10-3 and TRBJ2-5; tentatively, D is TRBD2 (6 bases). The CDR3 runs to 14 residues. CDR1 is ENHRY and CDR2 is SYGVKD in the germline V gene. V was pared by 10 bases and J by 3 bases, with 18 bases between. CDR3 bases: TGTGCCACGGAGCTTCAGGGAGGAGAAGAGACCCAGTACTTC. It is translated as CATELQGGEETQYF.

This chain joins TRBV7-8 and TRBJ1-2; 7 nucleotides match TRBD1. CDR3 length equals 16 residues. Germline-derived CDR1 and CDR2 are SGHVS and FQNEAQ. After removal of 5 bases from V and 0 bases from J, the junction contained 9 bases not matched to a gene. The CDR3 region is CASSPRAGQTNYGYTF. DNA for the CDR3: TGTGCCAGCAGCCCCCGGGCGGGACAGACTAACTATGGCTACACCTTC.

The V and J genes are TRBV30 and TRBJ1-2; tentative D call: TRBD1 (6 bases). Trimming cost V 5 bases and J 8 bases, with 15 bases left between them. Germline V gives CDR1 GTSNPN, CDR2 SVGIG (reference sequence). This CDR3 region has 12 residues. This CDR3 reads CAWAFQGCGYTF. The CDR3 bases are TGTGCCTGGGCCTTCCAGGGGTGCGGCTACACCTTC.

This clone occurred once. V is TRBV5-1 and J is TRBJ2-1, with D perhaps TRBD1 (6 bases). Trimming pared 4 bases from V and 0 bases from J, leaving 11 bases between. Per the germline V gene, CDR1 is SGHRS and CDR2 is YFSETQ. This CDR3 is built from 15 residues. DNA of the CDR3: TGCGCCAGCAGCCGACAGGACAGCTCCTACAATGAGCAGTTCTTC. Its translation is CASSRQDSSYNEQFF. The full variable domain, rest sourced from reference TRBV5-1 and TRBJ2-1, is KAGVTQTPRYLIKTRGQQVTLSCSPISGHRSVSWYQQTPGQGLQFLFEYFSETQRNKGNFPGRFSGRQFSNSRSEMNVSTLELGDSALYLCASSRQDSSYNEQFFGPGTRLTVL.